The T cell receptor (beta chain) described here comes from a study of immune heterogeneity within non-small cell lung tumors. Study summary: There were a handful of squamous cell carcinomas, about 9 non-squamous carcinomas and 1 tumor not otherwise specified. General study points: The high-frequency T-cell receptor beta clonotypes mostly did not match up between individual patients.

As template, the study used bulk tumor genomic DNA at approximately 640 ng per sample. Several biopsies per primary tumor were taken during surgery, spaced as far apart as possible. The study cohort was described as untreated, and its members had newly diagnosed non-small cell lung cancer. They went on to have curative surgery. V was pared by 9 bases and J by 7 bases, with 7 bases of the junction left unmatched. There are 13 residues in the CDR3. This clonotype was counted many times. What it binds is unknown. Multiplex PCR amplified the TCR beta CDR3 region. Its first round ran for about 10 cycles with 32 V and 13 J primers. TCRdb re-derived calls from the multiplex PCR reads in MiXCR, one entry per CDR3 protein. In the table there are about 15,000 distinct CDR3 sequences, over 25% of which are singletons.

The specimen sequenced was lung tumor tissue. The chain links TRBV12-3 or TRBV12-4 to TRBJ2-2, with 8 bases identical to TRBD1. The sequence came from a woman between 45 and 65 years old with non-small cell lung cancer. This CDR3 is CASSTGVDGELFF. CDR3 DNA sequence: TGTGCCAGTTCGACAGGGGTTGACGGGGAGCTGTTTTTT.